This paragraph covers one TCR beta chain sequence. This sample was taken from a study of T-cell reconstitution after alpha-beta-depleted transplantation in children. Preparation of the TCRbeta library involved a method that used unique molecular identifiers. From the PCR reads, TCRdb called clonotypes with MiXCR, one entry per CDR3 protein. The sample holds roughly 500,000 distinct CDR3 sequences, approximately 20% seen once. Per the germline V gene, CDR1 is MNHEY and CDR2 is SMNVEV (reference sequence). The CDR3 is made up of 16 amino acids. Trimming pared 4 bases from V and 1 base from J, leaving 16 bases between.

The rearrangement uses TRBV27 and TRBJ2-5, with D perhaps given as TRBD1 or TRBD2 (6 bases each). This receptor was taken from a human donor who donated a stem cell graft to a child with acute lymphoblastic leukemia. Sequencing was performed on PBMCs from the stem cell graft donor, taken from the stem cell graft. CDR3 DNA sequence: TGTGCCAGCAGTTCCCGATACGGGGGCCCCCAAGAGACCCAGTACTTC. Its protein product is CASSSRYGGPQETQYF.